The sequence of this T cell receptor beta chain was determined in a study of T cells in Graves' hyperthyroidism and ophthalmopathy. Overall study context: Pretreatment peripheral blood was obtained at initial diagnosis. The study, taken as a whole, reports: Among clonotypes expanded in thyroid above 0.001, most were also found in blood.

TCR beta CDR3 sequences were amplified from RNA transcripts. Using the HTBI primer set, a first-round RT-PCR was run on the TCR CDR3. TCRdb reprocessed the multiplex PCR reads with MiXCR, giving one entry per CDR3 protein. The repertoire consists of hundreds of thousands of distinct CDR3 sequences, with over 35% occurring once and the leading ten covering more than 7%. CDR1 SGHDT and CDR2 YYEEEE come from the germline V gene. CDR3 size: 13 residues. V dropped 0 bases and J dropped 7 bases, with 10 bases sitting between them. Participants, patients aged 18 to 65, had newly diagnosed hyperthyroidism with a duration under 2 months. This clonotype was seen repeatedly, ten times or more. Its cognate antigen is unknown.

The sequenced sample consisted of blood. The chain is built from TRBV5-6 and TRBJ2-5; D remains unclear. This receptor was obtained from a man between 18 and 35 years old with Graves' hyperthyroidism. DNA of the CDR3: TGTGCCAGCAGCTTGGAAAGGGAAGGGACCCAGTACTTC. Protein: CASSLEREGTQYF. Based on the CDR3 plus reference TRBV5-6 and TRBJ2-5, the full variable domain is DAGVTQSPTHLIKTRGQQVTLRCSPKSGHDTVSWYQQALGQGPQFIFQYYEEEERQRGNFPDRFSGHQFPNYSSELNVNALLLGDSALYLCASSLEREGTQYFGPGTRLLVL.